Listed below are T cell receptor beta chains from one sample, sequenced in a study of CD8 T cells in ankylosing spondylitis. TCRdb ran MiXCR on the 5' RACE reads and lists one entry per CDR3 protein. In the table there are some 130,000 distinct CDR3 sequences, about 15% of which are singletons. The specimen was blood, either unsorted or a sorted T cell fraction (not recorded which). The receptors derive from a male donor with ankylosing spondylitis. CDR3s include the opening cysteine and the closing phenylalanine or tryptophan. A D gene is named only where the DNA matches it firmly. Clone size appears in some rows only: once, few, many, or a class for an expanded clone.

clone size	V gene	D gene	J gene	CDR3 DNA	CDR3 protein
few	TRBV4-1	TRBD2	TRBJ2-3	TGCGCCAGCAGCCAAGATCTAGCGGGAGCCACAGATACGCAGTATTTT	CASSQDLAGATDTQYF
NA	TRBV20-1	NA	TRBJ1-2	TGCAGTGCTAGGTTCCTTTGGTATGGCTACACCTTC	CSARFLWYGYTF
few	TRBV12-3/TRBV12-4	NA	TRBJ2-1	TGTGCCAGCAGCCAGGGAGACGAGCAGTTCTTC	CASSQGDEQFF
NA	TRBV12-3/TRBV12-4	TRBD1	TRBJ1-2	TGTGCCCAGGGGGACAGTAACTATGGCTACACCTTC	CAQGDSNYGYTF
few	TRBV6-5	NA	TRBJ1-6	TGTGCCAGCAGTTACTCGGTTAATTCACCCCTCCACTTT	CASSYSVNSPLHF
few	TRBV7-9	NA	TRBJ1-2	TGTGCCAGCAGTCCAGACAGGAACTATGGCTACACCTTC	CASSPDRNYGYTF
NA	TRBV12-3/TRBV12-4	NA	TRBJ2-7	TGTGCCAGCAGTAAATACGCACAGGGAATCCCTCCGTACGAGCAGTACTTC	CASSKYAQGIPPYEQYF
once	TRBV13	NA	TRBJ2-1	TGTGCCAGCAGCGCCTGGGGTTGGCAGTTCTTC	CASSAWGWQFF
NA	TRBV20-1	NA	TRBJ2-1	TGCAGTGCTAACGGCCCTGATCTGGAGTTAGATGAGCAGTTCTTC	CSANGPDLELDEQFF
NA	TRBV12-3/TRBV12-4	NA	TRBJ1-1	TGTGCCAGCAGCCACGACAGAGAAGCTTTCTTT	CASSHDREAFF
NA	TRBV2	NA	TRBJ2-1	TGTGCCAGCAGTGACAGTCCAAACAATGAGCAGTTCTTC	CASSDSPNNEQFF
NA	TRBV7-9	TRBD1	TRBJ1-1	TGTGCCAGCAGCTTCGGACAGGCTAGCGAAGCTTTCTTT	CASSFGQASEAFF
NA	TRBV14	NA	TRBJ1-2	TGTGCCAGCAGCCAAGCCTCAGTCTATGGCTACACCTTC	CASSQASVYGYTF
NA	TRBV12-3/TRBV12-4	NA	TRBJ2-1	TGTGCCAGCAGTCCCGGGACGTCCTACAATGAGCAGTTCTTC	CASSPGTSYNEQFF
many	TRBV7-9	NA	TRBJ2-7	TGTGCCAGCAGCTTAGGACTTGACGAGCAGTACTTC	CASSLGLDEQYF
once	TRBV3-1	TRBD1	TRBJ2-7	TGTGCCAGCAGCCAGGCAACCGGACAGGGGTACGAGCAGTACTTC	CASSQATGQGYEQYF
NA	TRBV29-1	TRBD1	TRBJ1-2	TGCAGCGGCATCGGGACAGGTGGCCGCTACACCTTC	CSGIGTGGRYTF
many	TRBV6-4	TRBD2	TRBJ2-1	TGTGCCAGCAGTGACGACCCAGCGGGAGTCGCTGAGCAGTTCTTC	CASSDDPAGVAEQFF
few	TRBV6-4	NA	TRBJ2-7	TGTGCCAGCAGTGCCCACGGTGGGGGCGAGCAGTACTTC	CASSAHGGGEQYF
NA	TRBV10-2	TRBD2	TRBJ2-1	TGCGCCAGCAGTGATCCCCGCGGGAGGTATTATGAGCAGTTCTTC	CASSDPRGRYYEQFF
NA	TRBV28	NA	TRBJ2-7	TGTGCCAGCAGCCTCCCGATGGGCTCCTACGAGCAGTACTTC	CASSLPMGSYEQYF
few	TRBV9	TRBD2	TRBJ2-1	TGTGCCAGCAGCGTAGCTGAGCGGGAGGGGGGCGGTGAGCAGTTCTTC	CASSVAEREGGGEQFF
NA	TRBV29-1	NA	TRBJ2-7	TGCAGCGTTGCAGCGAGCCTCACATTCGAGCAGTACTTC	CSVAASLTFEQYF
NA	TRBV2	NA	TRBJ1-6	TGTGCCAGCAGTCCAGGAGTAACTTATTCACCCCTCCACTTT	CASSPGVTYSPLHF
many	TRBV6-1	NA	TRBJ1-3	TGTGCCAGCAGTGAAGCGGGTTACTCTGGAAACACCATATATTTT	CASSEAGYSGNTIYF
NA	TRBV6-1	NA	TRBJ2-4	TGTGCCAGCAGTACCTCATCAACAGCCAAAAACATTCAGTACTTC	CASSTSSTAKNIQYF
NA	TRBV11-3	NA	TRBJ2-1	TGTGCCAGCAGCTTAGAGCGGGGATTCTACAATGAGCAGTTCTTC	CASSLERGFYNEQFF
few	TRBV6-2/TRBV6-3	NA	TRBJ2-5	TGTGCCAGCAGCCCATACCAAGAGACCCAGTACTTC	CASSPYQETQYF
NA	TRBV7-8	NA	TRBJ2-1	TGTGCCAGCAGCTTAAACTACTACAATGAGCAGTTCTTC	CASSLNYYNEQFF
few	TRBV2	TRBD2	TRBJ2-1	TGTGCCAGCATGAAGGCGGTAGCGGGGGCTTACAATGAGCAGTTCTTC	CASMKAVAGAYNEQFF
NA	TRBV20-1	TRBD1	TRBJ2-1	TGCAGTGTGGAGTGGGACAGGGACTACAATGAGCAGTTCTTC	CSVEWDRDYNEQFF
NA	TRBV10-1	TRBD1	TRBJ2-2	TGCGCCAGCAGACCGGACAGGGACAGCACCGGGGAGCTGTTTTTT	CASRPDRDSTGELFF
few	TRBV7-9	TRBD1	TRBJ1-1	TGTGCCAGCAGCTTAGTGGGAAACAGGGGCGGCACTGAAGCTTTCTTT	CASSLVGNRGGTEAFF
many	TRBV5-1	TRBD1	TRBJ2-2	TGCGCCAGCAGCTTCGACAGGGTGGTCACCGGGGAGCTGTTTTTT	CASSFDRVVTGELFF
many	TRBV29-1	TRBD1	TRBJ2-1	TGCAGCGTAGGGGGACAGGAGCAGTTCTTC	CSVGGQEQFF
NA	TRBV4-3	TRBD2	TRBJ2-4	TGCGCCAGCAGCCAAGAGCTAGCGGGAGCGGCGGACATTCAGTACTTC	CASSQELAGAADIQYF